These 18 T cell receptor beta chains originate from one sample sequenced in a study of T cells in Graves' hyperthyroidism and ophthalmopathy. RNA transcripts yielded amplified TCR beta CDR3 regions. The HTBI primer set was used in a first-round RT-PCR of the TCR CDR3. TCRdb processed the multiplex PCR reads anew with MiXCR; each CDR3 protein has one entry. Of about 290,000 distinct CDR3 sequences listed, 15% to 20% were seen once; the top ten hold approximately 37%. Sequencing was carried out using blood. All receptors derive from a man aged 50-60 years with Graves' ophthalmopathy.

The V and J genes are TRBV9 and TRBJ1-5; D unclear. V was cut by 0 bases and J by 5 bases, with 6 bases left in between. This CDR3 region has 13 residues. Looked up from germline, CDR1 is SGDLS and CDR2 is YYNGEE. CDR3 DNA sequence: TGTGCCAGCAGCGTAGACAGCGATCAGCCCCAGCATTTT. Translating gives CASSVDSDQPQHF.

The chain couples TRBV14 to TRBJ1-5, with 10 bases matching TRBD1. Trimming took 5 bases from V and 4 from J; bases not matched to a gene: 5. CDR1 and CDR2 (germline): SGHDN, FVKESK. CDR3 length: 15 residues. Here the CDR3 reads CASSLGQGKNQPQHF. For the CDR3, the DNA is TGTGCCAGCAGCTTGGGACAGGGGAAAAATCAGCCCCAGCATTTT.

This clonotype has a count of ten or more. CDR3 in DNA: TGTGCCAGCACCCCGGGCCGCGGGGCTTTCTTT. Its protein is CASTPGRGAFF. V is TRBV28 and J is TRBJ1-1; D ambiguous. Germline V CDR1 and CDR2: MDHEN, SYDVKM. Trimming cost V 7 bases and J 11 bases, with 14 bases left between them. This CDR3 region has 11 residues.

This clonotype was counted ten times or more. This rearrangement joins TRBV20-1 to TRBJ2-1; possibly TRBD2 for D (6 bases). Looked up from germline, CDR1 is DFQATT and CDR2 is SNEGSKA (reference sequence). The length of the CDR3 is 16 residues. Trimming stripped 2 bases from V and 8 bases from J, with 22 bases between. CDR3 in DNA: TGCAGTGCTAGAAAAGGAACGCCCGGGAGCGTTCATGAGCAGTTCTTC. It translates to CSARKGTPGSVHEQFF.

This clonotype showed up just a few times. CDR3 amino acids: CASSPTGTSGPTDTQYF. In DNA form, the CDR3 reads TGCGCCAGCAGCCCGACCGGGACTAGCGGGCCCACAGATACGCAGTATTTT. The chain links TRBV4-1 to TRBJ2-3; TRBD2 aligns across 12 bases. CDR1 MGHRA and CDR2 YSYEKL come from the germline V gene. The CDR3 contains 17 residues. V was pared by 4 bases and J by 2 bases, with 7 bases of the junction left unmatched.

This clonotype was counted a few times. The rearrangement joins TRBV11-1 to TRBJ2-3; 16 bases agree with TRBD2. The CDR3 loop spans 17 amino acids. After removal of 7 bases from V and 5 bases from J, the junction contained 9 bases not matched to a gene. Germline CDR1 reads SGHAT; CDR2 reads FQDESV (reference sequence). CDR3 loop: CASITGTSGRAGDTQYF. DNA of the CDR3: TGTGCCAGCATCACCGGGACTAGCGGGAGGGCCGGAGATACGCAGTATTTT. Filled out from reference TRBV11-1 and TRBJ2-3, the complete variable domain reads EAEVAQSPRYKITEKSQAVAFWCDPISGHATLYWYRQILGQGPELLVQFQDESVVDDSQLPKDRFSAERLKGVDSTLKIQPAELGDSAMYLCASITGTSGRAGDTQYFGPGTRLTVL.

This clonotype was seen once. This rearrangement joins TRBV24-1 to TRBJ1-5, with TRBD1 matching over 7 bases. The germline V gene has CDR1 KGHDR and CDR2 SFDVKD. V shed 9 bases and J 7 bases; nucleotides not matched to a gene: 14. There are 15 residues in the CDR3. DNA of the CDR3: TGTGCCACCCAGGGCACAGGGGACCCTACGCAGCCCCAGCATTTT. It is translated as CATQGTGDPTQPQHF.

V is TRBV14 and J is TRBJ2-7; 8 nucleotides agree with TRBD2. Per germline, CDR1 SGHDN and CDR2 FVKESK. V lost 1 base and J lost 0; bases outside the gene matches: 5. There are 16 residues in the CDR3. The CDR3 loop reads CASSQVSSGNSYEQYF. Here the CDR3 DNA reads TGTGCCAGCAGCCAAGTGAGTAGCGGGAACTCCTACGAGCAGTACTTC.

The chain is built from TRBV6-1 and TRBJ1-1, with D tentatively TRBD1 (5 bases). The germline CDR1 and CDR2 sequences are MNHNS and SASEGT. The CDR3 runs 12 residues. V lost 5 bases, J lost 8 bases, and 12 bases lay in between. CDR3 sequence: CASSSWSGEAFF. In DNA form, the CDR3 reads TGTGCCAGCAGTTCCTGGTCAGGGGAAGCTTTCTTT.

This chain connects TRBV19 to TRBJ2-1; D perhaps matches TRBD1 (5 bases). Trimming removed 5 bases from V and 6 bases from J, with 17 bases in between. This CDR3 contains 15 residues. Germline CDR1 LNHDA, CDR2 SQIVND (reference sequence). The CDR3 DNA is TGTGCCAGTAGTTTTTCCGGAGACAGCCCCAATGAGCAGTTCTTC. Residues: CASSFSGDSPNEQFF.

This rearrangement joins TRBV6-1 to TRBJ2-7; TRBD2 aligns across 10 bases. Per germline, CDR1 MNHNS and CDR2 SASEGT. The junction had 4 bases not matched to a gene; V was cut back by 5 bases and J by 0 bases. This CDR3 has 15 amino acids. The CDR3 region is CASSQGLAISYEQYF. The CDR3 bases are TGTGCCAGCAGTCAGGGACTAGCGATCTCCTACGAGCAGTACTTC.

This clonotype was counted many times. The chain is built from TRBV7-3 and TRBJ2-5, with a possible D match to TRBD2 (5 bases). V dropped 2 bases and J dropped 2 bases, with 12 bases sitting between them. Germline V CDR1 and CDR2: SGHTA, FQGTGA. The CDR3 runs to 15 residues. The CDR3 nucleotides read TGTGCCAGCAGCTTACGGGATTACCCACAAGAGACCCAGTACTTC. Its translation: CASSLRDYPQETQYF. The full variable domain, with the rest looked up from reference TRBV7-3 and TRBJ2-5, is GAGVSQTPSNKVTEKGKYVELRCDPISGHTALYWYRQSLGQGPEFLIYFQGTGAADDSGLPNDRFFAVRPEGSVSTLKIQRTERGDSAVYLCASSLRDYPQETQYFGPGTRLLVL.

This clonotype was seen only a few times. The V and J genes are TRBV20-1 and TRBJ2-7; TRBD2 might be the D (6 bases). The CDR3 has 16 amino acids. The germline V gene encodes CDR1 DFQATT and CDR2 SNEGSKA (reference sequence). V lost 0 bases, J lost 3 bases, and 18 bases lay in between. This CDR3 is CSARDRLSGAYYEQYF. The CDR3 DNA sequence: TGCAGTGCTAGAGACAGACTTAGCGGAGCTTACTACGAGCAGTACTTC.

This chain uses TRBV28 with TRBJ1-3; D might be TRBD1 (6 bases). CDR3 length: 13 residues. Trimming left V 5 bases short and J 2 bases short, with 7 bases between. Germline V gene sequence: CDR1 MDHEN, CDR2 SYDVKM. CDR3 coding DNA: TGTGCCAGCAGTCGACAGGCTGGAAACACCATATATTTT. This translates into CASSRQAGNTIYF.

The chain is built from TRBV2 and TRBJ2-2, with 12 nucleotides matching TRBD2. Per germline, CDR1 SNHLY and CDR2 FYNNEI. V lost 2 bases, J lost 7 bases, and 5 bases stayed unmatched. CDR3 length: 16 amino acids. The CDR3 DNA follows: TGTGCCAGCAGTGAACTAGCGGGAGGGCGGAGCGGGGAGCTGTTTTTT. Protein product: CASSELAGGRSGELFF.

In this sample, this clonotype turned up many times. The CDR3 sequence: CASSAGYRGHNEQFF. The CDR3 bases are TGTGCCAGCAGCGCTGGGTACAGGGGGCACAATGAGCAGTTCTTC. V gene TRBV9 combines with J gene TRBJ2-1, with 9 bases that match TRBD1. CDR3 size: 15 residues. Germline CDR1 SGDLS, CDR2 YYNGEE. Trimming removed 3 bases from V and 5 bases from J; junction bases left unmatched: 6.

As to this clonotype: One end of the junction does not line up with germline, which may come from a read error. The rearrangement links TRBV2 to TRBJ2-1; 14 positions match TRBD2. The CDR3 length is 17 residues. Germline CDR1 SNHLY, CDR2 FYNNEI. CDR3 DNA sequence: TGTGCCGGCAGTGAACTAGCTATGGGACTAGCGGGAGTTGAGCAGTTCTTC. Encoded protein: CAGSELAMGLAGVEQFF.

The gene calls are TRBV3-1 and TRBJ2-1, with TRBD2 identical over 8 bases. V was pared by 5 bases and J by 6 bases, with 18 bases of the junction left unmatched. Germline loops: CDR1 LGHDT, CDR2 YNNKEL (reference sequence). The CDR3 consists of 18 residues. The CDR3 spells CASSVASGREAIPNEQFF. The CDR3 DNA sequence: TGTGCCAGCAGCGTAGCTTCGGGGCGGGAGGCAATACCCAATGAGCAGTTCTTC.